The present entry profiles one TCR beta chain with its context. The antigen is undetermined. These data come from a study of T cells in localized non-small cell lung cancer. Study-level points and caveats: Investigators sequenced only a single tumor region, leaving heterogeneity possible. Appearance in adjacent lung was seen for a median around 61 of the top 100 tumor clones.

Generated by immunoSEQ multiplex PCR, the TCRdb table keeps only in-frame clones and is missing some. In the table there are over 30,000 clones, around 90% of which are singletons. Germline CDR1 is SGHVS and CDR2 is FQNEAQ. V lost 5 bases to trimming and J lost 0 bases; unmatched junction nucleotides: 4. The CDR3 is made up of 16 amino acids. The clonotype comes from a woman aged 35 to 75 with stage I lung adenocarcinoma. This sequence joins TRBV7-8 and TRBJ2-7; 13 bases match TRBD2. This sample comprised peripheral blood, obtained before any cancer treatment. As DNA, the CDR3 is TGTGCCAGCAGCCCCCGGACTAGCGGGAGCTCCTACGAGCAGTACTTC. It encodes CASSPRTSGSSYEQYF.